The T cell receptor beta chain described here comes from a study of control samples from healthy donors and cancer patients. Clones were read by immunoSEQ multiplex PCR, and TCRdb kept only the in-frame ones, dropping some. The sample holds some 67,000 clones, approximately 87% seen once. Input material: PBMCs. The sequence was obtained from a woman aged 45-65 years with head and neck cancer.

This CDR3 reads CASSLRGGRRDEQFF. CDR3 coding DNA: TGTGCCAGCAGCTTGCGGGGGGGCAGGCGAGATGAGCAGTTCTTC. The chain combines TRBV7-9 with TRBJ2-1, with 9 bases fitting TRBD2. The length of the CDR3 is 15 residues. V trimming: 3 bases; J trimming: 8 bases; junction bases outside the gene matches: 8. CDR1 and CDR2 from the germline V gene are SEHNR and FQNEAQ (reference sequence).